These 3 T cell receptor beta chains were all obtained from the same sample, sequenced in a study of cytotoxic CD8 clonotypes in ibrutinib-treated CLL. Generated by immunoSEQ multiplex PCR, the TCRdb table keeps only in-frame clones and is missing some. The sample carries about 140,000 clones, approximately 90% recorded once. The material sequenced was PBMCs, taken after 12 months of ibrutinib treatment. Receptor source: a human donor with chronic lymphocytic leukemia.

CDR3 nucleotide sequence: TGTGCCAGCAGCTTAGAGGCAGGGGGGCATCAGCCCCAGCATTTT. Encoded protein: CASSLEAGGHQPQHF. The V and J genes are TRBV11-2 and TRBJ1-5, with 7 bases lining up with TRBD1. V trimming: 0 bases; J trimming: 5 bases; junction bases outside the gene matches: 4. CDR1 is SGHAT and CDR2 is FQNNGV in the germline V gene. The CDR3 loop spans 15 amino acids.

The chain links TRBV28 to TRBJ1-4; a possible D gene is TRBD1 (5 bases). The CDR3 spans 14 residues. V dropped 10 bases and J dropped 3 bases, with 15 bases sitting between them. Germline V CDR1 and CDR2: MDHEN, SYDVKM. Written as DNA, the CDR3 is TGTGCCACCCTGGGGGTCGGATCTAATGAAAAACTGTTTTTT. It specifies CATLGVGSNEKLFF.

The chain carries TRBV7-2 and TRBJ2-7; TRBD2 is a possible D gene (5 bases). The CDR3 covers 14 residues. Germline V CDR1 and CDR2: SGHTA, FQGNSA. Trimming cost V 1 base and J 3 bases, with 10 bases left between them. CDR3 nucleotides: TGTGCCAGCAGCTTAGGCGGGTTCCTCTACGAGCAGTACTTC. Amino acid sequence: CASSLGGFLYEQYF.